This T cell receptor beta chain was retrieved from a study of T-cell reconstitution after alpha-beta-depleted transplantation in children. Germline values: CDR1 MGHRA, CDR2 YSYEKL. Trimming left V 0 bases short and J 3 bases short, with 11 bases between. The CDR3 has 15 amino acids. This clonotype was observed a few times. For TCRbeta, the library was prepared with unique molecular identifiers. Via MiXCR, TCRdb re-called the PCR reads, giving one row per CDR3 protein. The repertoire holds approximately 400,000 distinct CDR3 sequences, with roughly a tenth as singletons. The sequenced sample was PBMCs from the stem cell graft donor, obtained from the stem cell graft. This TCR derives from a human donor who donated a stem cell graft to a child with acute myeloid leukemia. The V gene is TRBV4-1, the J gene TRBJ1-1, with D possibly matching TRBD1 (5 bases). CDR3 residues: CASSQEGVLYTEAFF. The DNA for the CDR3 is TGCGCCAGCAGCCAAGAGGGGGTCTTGTACACTGAAGCTTTCTTT.